This TCR beta chain stems from a study of CD8+ T cells in alopecia areata (dated by TCRdb to about 2018). Regarding the complete study: The treated patients, all with moderate-to-severe alopecia areata, were enrolled in an open-label pilot trial of oral tofacitinib given at 5 to 10 mg twice daily. Patients stayed on tofacitinib for 6 to 18 months and then had 6 months of follow-up off drug so that delayed response and recurrence could be assessed. Disease severity in treated patients was measured with the SALT score, which quantifies the percentage of affected scalp surface area. The study used high-throughput TCRbeta sequencing to examine T cell clonal expansion in alopecia areata, in both the C3H/HeJ mouse model and human patients. On the human side, TCRbeta sequencing was run on scalp tissue and on sorted CD4+ and CD8+ peripheral blood T cells from healthy controls and from alopecia areata patients with either patchy or totalis/universalis disease. Biopsies were taken from tofacitinib-treated patients at baseline and again at 4 and 24 weeks into treatment, and several of those patients also had a later scalp biopsy. Scalp clonality was compared among normal scalp (n=4), patchy alopecia areata scalp (n=8), and alopecia totalis/universalis scalp (n=8). RNA was extracted with the PAXgene miRNA kit for fixed scalp, the miRNeasy kit for PBMCs, and the RNeasy kit for mouse skin. TCRbeta CDR3 regions were amplified by immunoSEQ multiplex PCR with 35 Vbeta forward and 13 Jbeta reverse primers.

A note on this clone: No antigen is known for it. No quality values exist for individual bases; no much larger clone is one base distant.

The intended sense of this specimen's time point label: four to five weeks on oral tofacitinib. Explained via the paper, the treatment or condition label denotes: oral pan-JAK inhibitor, 5-10 mg twice daily. Lesional scalp punch biopsies and peripheral blood were obtained from alopecia areata patients. PBMCs were isolated by density centrifugation and stained for CD3, CD4 and CD8, after which CD4+ and CD8+ T cells were sorted on a FACSAria. The library was obtained by the immunoSEQ multiplex PCR assay. RNA was extracted from all samples and reverse transcribed into cDNA, which served as template for TCR sequencing. First-strand cDNA was synthesized with SuperScript III using a 2:1 mix of oligo-dT and random hexamers. A synthetic immune receptor repertoire was used to measure amplification bias, and any remaining bias was corrected computationally. For the original study's pipeline: Raw reads were preprocessed for error removal, and CDR3 was defined according to IMGT conventions as running from the conserved cysteine to phenylalanine. To get clonality, Shannon entropy was normalized by log2 of the number of productive unique TCRs and the result was subtracted from 1. CD4 or CD8 identity of scalp clones was inferred by cross-referencing scalp TCRbeta sequences with sorted blood CD4 and CD8 repertoires. TCRdb stores this immuneACCESS table with in-frame sequences only. Part of the clones is absent; in the studies checked, under half of the shortfall reflects unresolved V genes, and no reason is known for the rest. The DNA was the basis for D and trimming; V, J and clone size are from that table. The sample table holds 95,000 to 150,000 clones, of which approximately 57% were seen once. The top ten clonotypes cover more than 5% of the sample.

Between the V and J ends, shortened by 1 base and 2 bases respectively, the junction contains 9 bases. The CDR3 contains 14 residues, cysteine and phenylalanine counted. Of the read, only the CDR3 DNA is kept; its 42 bases are in frame from base 1. CDR1 is given as LGHNA and CDR2 as YSLEER, both from the germline V gene. The paper's findings and limits, for the study overall: Because the treated cohort was small and had just a single nonresponder, larger studies are needed to establish links between baseline CD8+ expansion and response. During tofacitinib treatment, many expanded lesional clones remained in scalp and blood, and this persistence may partly explain relapse after treatment is stopped. Compared with normal scalp, lesional scalp had higher clonality and more expanded CD8+ clones, particularly in alopecia totalis/universalis, a pattern that suggests antigenic drive. With tofacitinib, both scalp clonality and the number of expanded CD8+ clones among the top 100 scalp clones went down significantly. Unlike mouse skin, where gammadelta T cells dominate, normal human skin contains resident alphabeta T cells that get sequenced too, which complicates analysis of the scalp TCR repertoire. TCR sequences shared between patients were less clear than in mice, possibly partly because of HLA diversity in the patient population.

This clonotype was obtained from a human donor with alopecia areata. The sequence is built from TRBV4-3 and TRBJ2-7; the D gene is not confidently resolved. Here the sequenced sample was CD4+ T cells sorted from blood, taken at week 4, from a patient treated with tofacitinib. The CDR3 here reads CASSQGAVPYEQYF. In nucleotides, the sequence is TGCGCCAGCAGCCAAGGGGCAGTACCCTACGAGCAGTACTTC.